The source of this T cell receptor beta chain is a study of shared clonotypes between healthy human individuals. On the study more broadly: Plates per donor: three CD4 naive, three CD4 memory, two CD8 naive, one CD8 memory.

Generated by immunoSEQ multiplex PCR, the TCRdb table keeps only in-frame clones and is missing some. The table lists over 2 million clones, 85% to 95% of them singletons. The germline CDR1 and CDR2 sequences are MNHNS and SASEGT. This CDR3 has 15 amino acids. J gave up 2 bases and V 5 bases, and 7 bases lay outside the gene matches. Whole-study results and caveats: Of the naive CD4 clonotypes, approximately 5% were shared across a few donors.

In this sample, this clone turned up once. Its antigen remains unknown. Sequencing used naive CD4+ T cells from PBMCs. Subset defined: CD45RA+ positively selected. This chain uses TRBV6-1 with TRBJ2-7; 9 nucleotides line up with TRBD1. The clonotype originates from a man younger than 35 in good health. Some clones in this sample may be carry-over from other donors' samples. The CDR3 spells CASSLRTGDAYEQYF. The CDR3 DNA sequence: TGTGCCAGCAGTCTACGGACAGGGGACGCCTACGAGCAGTACTTC.